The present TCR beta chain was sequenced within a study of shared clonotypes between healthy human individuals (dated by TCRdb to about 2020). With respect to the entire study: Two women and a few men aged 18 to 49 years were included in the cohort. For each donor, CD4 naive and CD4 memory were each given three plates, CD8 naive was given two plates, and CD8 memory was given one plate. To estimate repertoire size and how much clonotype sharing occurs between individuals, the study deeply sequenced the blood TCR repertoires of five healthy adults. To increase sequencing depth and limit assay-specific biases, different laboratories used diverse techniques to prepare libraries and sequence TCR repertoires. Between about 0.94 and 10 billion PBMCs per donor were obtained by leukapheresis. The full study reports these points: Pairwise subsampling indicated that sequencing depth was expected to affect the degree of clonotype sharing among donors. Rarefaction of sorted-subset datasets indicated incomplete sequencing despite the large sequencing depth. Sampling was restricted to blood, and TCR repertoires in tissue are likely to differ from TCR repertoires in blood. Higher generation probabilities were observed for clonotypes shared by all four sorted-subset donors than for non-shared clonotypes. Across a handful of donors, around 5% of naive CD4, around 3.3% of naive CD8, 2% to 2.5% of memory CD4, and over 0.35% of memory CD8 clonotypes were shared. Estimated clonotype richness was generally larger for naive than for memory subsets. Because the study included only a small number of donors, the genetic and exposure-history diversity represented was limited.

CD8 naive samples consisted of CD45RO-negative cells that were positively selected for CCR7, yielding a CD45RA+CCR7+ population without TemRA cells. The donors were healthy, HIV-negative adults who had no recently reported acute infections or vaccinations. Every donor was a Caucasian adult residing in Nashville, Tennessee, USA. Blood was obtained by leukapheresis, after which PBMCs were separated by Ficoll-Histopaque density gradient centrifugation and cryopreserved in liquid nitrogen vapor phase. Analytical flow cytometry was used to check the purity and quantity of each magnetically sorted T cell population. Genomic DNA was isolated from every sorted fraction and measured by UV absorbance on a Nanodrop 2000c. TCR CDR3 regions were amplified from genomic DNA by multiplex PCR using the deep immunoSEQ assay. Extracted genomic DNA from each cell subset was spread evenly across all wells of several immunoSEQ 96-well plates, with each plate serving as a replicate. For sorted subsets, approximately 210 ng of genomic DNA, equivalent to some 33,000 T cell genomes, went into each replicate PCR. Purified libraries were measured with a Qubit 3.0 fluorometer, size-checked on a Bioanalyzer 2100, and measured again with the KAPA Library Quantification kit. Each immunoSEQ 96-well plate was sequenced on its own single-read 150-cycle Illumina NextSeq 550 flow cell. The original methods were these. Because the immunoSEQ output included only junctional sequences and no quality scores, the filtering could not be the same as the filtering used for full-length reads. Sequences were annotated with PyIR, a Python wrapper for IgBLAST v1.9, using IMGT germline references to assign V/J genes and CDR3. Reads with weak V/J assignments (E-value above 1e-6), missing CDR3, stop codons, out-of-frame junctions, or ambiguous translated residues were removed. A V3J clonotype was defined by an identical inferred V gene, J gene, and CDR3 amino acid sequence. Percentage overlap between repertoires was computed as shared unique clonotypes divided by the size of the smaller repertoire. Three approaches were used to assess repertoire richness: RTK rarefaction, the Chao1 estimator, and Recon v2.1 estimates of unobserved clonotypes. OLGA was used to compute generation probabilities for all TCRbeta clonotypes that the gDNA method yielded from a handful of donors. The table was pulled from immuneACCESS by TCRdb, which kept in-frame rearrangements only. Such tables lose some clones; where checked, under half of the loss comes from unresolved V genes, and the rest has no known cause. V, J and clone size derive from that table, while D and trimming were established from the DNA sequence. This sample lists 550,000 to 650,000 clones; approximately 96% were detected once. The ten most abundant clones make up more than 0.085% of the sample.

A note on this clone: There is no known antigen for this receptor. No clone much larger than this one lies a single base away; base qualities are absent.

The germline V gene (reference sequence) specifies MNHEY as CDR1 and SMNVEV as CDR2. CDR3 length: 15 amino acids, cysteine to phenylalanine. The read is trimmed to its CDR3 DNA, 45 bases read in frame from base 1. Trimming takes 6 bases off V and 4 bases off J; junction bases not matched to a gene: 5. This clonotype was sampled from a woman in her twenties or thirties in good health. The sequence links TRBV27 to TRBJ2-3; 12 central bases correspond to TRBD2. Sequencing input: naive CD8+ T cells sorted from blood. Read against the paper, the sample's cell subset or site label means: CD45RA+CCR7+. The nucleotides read TGTGCCAGCAGACTAGCGGGAGGCGGTGCAGATACGCAGTATTTT. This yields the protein CASRLAGGGADTQYF.